One sample yielded the 26 T cell receptor beta chains listed below, sequenced in a study of T-cell memory formation after mild COVID-19. TCRdb analysed the 5' RACE reads with MiXCR anew, one entry per CDR3 protein. The sample includes about 340,000 distinct CDR3 sequences, about 15% of them seen just once. The material sequenced was PBMCs or a T cell subset sorted from them (not recorded which). The receptors stem from a young man who had mild COVID-19 (a few samples of this study predate the infection). Cell type and time point are not known.

The gene calls are TRBV7-2 and TRBJ2-1; no reliable D call. V lost 4 bases and J 7 bases, leaving 17 bases between the germline ends. The CDR3 runs to 15 residues. Germline V CDR1 and CDR2: SGHTA, FQGNSA. This CDR3 reads CASSSNSGSTNEQFF. The CDR3 bases are TGTGCCAGCAGCTCAAACTCAGGCTCGACTAATGAGCAGTTCTTC.

This clonotype was detected only a few times. V gene TRBV7-2 combines with J gene TRBJ1-2; D is ambiguous. Deletions cut 1 base from V and 4 bases from J, with 13 bases between. This CDR3 region has 15 residues. Germline CDR1 reads SGHTA; CDR2 reads FQGNSA. In DNA, the CDR3 is TGTGCCAGCAGCTTAGGTCCAGGAGACACCTATGGCTACACCTTC. Protein product: CASSLGPGDTYGYTF.

This clonotype was seen a handful of times. The chain recombines TRBV5-1 with TRBJ1-5; D unresolved. Trimming removed 1 base from V and 6 bases from J, with 11 bases in between. The CDR3 has 14 residues. Germline V lookup: CDR1 SGHRS, CDR2 YFSETQ. The CDR3 protein is CASSLSLTGQPQHF. In DNA, the CDR3 is TGCGCCAGCAGCTTGTCTCTCACGGGTCAGCCCCAGCATTTT.

This clonotype was detected only a few times. V and J are TRBV6-6 and TRBJ2-7, with 10 bases that match TRBD2. The length of the CDR3 is 17 residues. Germline V lookup: CDR1 MNHNY, CDR2 SVGAGI (reference sequence). V was clipped by 0 bases and J by 2 bases; unmatched bases: 7. CDR3 nucleotides: TGTGCCAGCAGTTACTCCCATTTAGCGGGGGGCGCCTACGAGCAGTACTTC. Its translation: CASSYSHLAGGAYEQYF.

The chain employs TRBV12-3 or TRBV12-4 and TRBJ2-1; a possible D gene is TRBD1 (6 bases). The CDR3 contains 16 residues. V dropped 5 bases and J dropped 5 bases, with 19 bases sitting between them. This chain's CDR3 is CASSLAGGGRNNEQFF. The CDR3 bases are TGTGCCAGCAGTCTTGCGGGTGGGGGCCGGAACAATGAGCAGTTCTTC.

V and J are TRBV6-6 and TRBJ1-5; 10 bases are shared with TRBD1. J was trimmed by 1 base and V by 5 bases; bases with no gene match: 8. This CDR3 has 17 residues. Per the germline V gene, CDR1 is MNHNY and CDR2 is SVGAGI (reference sequence). The CDR3 nucleotides read TGTGCCAGCAGTGAAGACAGGGGGCATATAAGCAATCAGCCCCAGCATTTT. Translated, it gives CASSEDRGHISNQPQHF.

V is TRBV5-1 and J is TRBJ2-7; the D gene is possibly TRBD2 (5 bases). CDR3 size: 14 residues. Germline V gene sequence: CDR1 SGHRS, CDR2 YFSETQ. V was shortened by 3 bases and J by 6 bases, with 16 bases between the two germline ends. CDR3 DNA: TGCGCCAGCAGCTATGGACGGGGAAGCGGCGAGCAGTACTTC. It translates to CASSYGRGSGEQYF.

This clonotype was seen many times. The CDR3 loop is CAGGRDRSTGANVLTF. In DNA form, the CDR3 reads TGTGCCGGGGGGCGGGACAGGTCGACTGGGGCCAACGTCCTGACTTTC. The chain recombines TRBV21-1 with TRBJ2-6; the table's D call, TRBD1, has no DNA check behind it. TRBV21-1 constitutes a pseudogene. The CDR3 totals 16 residues.

CDR3 sequence (DNA): TGCGCCAGCAGCGCAATTGGAGGGGATCAGCCCCAGCATTTT. It yields the protein CASSAIGGDQPQHF. The chain uses TRBV5-1 and TRBJ1-5; D is possibly TRBD1 (5 bases). Per the germline V gene, CDR1 is SGHRS and CDR2 is YFSETQ. V lost 4 bases to trimming and J lost 5 bases, with 13 bases between them. This CDR3 comprises 14 residues.

CDR3 sequence (DNA): TGCAGTGCTAGCCCTATTTCGGGACAGGGGACGAGTGAGTCTTATGGCTACACCTTC. Protein: CSASPISGQGTSESYGYTF. The rearrangement joins TRBV20-1 to TRBJ1-2; 10 nucleotides match TRBD1. CDR1 and CDR2 from the germline V gene are DFQATT and SNEGSKA (reference sequence). The CDR3 consists of 19 residues. V lost 3 bases to trimming and J lost 5 bases; unmatched junction nucleotides: 21.

The chain carries TRBV5-1 and TRBJ2-1; D may be TRBD1 (6 bases). The CDR3 spans 14 residues. Trimming took 2 bases from V and 8 from J, leaving 14 bases between them. The V gene's germline CDR1 is SGHRS and CDR2 YFSETQ. Here the CDR3 reads CASSFRAGEYEQFF. The DNA for the CDR3 is TGCGCCAGCAGCTTTAGGGCAGGGGAATATGAGCAGTTCTTC.

The rearrangement joins TRBV12-3 or TRBV12-4 to TRBJ1-6; D not certain. CDR3 size: 14 residues. Trimming shortened V by 6 bases and J by 9 bases, and 15 bases separated the two germline ends. The CDR3 spells CASRWTLSSSPLHF. Here the CDR3 DNA reads TGTGCCAGCAGATGGACTCTGAGTAGTTCACCCCTCCACTTT.

This clonotype was recorded many times. V and J are TRBV4-3 and TRBJ2-7; either TRBD1 or TRBD2 may fit D (6 bases each). This CDR3 comprises 14 residues. Germline CDR1 and CDR2: LGHNA and YSLEER. Trimming pared 1 base from V and 3 bases from J, leaving 10 bases between. The CDR3 nucleotides are TGCGCCAGCAGCCAAGGAAGGGGGGACTACGAGCAGTACTTC. Amino acids: CASSQGRGDYEQYF.

The V and J genes are TRBV6-6 and TRBJ2-3; D gene uncertain. Germline loops: CDR1 MNHNY, CDR2 SVGAGI (reference sequence). Between the trimmed V and J ends, which lost 5 bases and 4 bases, there was a span of 13 bases. This CDR3 has 14 amino acids. CDR3 bases: TGTGCCAGCAGTGTTGGATTTGGTGCAGATACGCAGTATTTT. This gives the protein CASSVGFGADTQYF.

This clonotype was counted between two and nine times. In DNA form, the CDR3 reads TGCGCCAGCAGCTTGGTGGGGGCGACCACTGAAGCTTTCTTT. Amino acid sequence: CASSLVGATTEAFF. J is TRBJ1-1 and V is TRBV5-1, with a weak D call TRBD1 (6 bases). Germline lookup yields CDR1 SGHRS and CDR2 YFSETQ. CDR3 length: 14 amino acids. V shed 0 bases and J shed 4 bases, with 10 bases lying between them.

V and J are TRBV6-6 and TRBJ2-7; D unclear. Germline-derived CDR1 and CDR2 are MNHNY and SVGAGI (reference sequence). CDR3 size: 14 residues. Trimming took 6 bases from V and 2 from J, leaving 14 bases between them. CDR3 in DNA: TGTGCCAGCAGCCACTCGGATGGAACCTACGAGCAGTACTTC. Protein product: CASSHSDGTYEQYF.

This clonotype was seen at least ten times. This chain joins TRBV5-1 and TRBJ2-3; TRBD1 matches 8 bases. With V trimmed by 4 bases and J by 5 bases, 3 bases remained unmatched. The CDR3 spans 13 residues. Germline V gene data show CDR1 as SGHRS and CDR2 as YFSETQ. This chain's CDR3 is CASSGQGGDTQYF. The CDR3, as DNA: TGCGCCAGCAGCGGACAGGGCGGAGATACGCAGTATTTT.

This clonotype occurred a few times. J is TRBJ2-1 and V is TRBV4-3, with 8 bases aligning to TRBD2. V shed 3 bases, J shed 8 bases, and the junction held 6 bases outside the gene matches. This CDR3 comprises 14 residues. Germline V lookup: CDR1 LGHNA, CDR2 YSLEER. As DNA, the CDR3 is TGCGCCAGCAGCCATACCGGGGGGGACTATGAGCAGTTCTTC. It translates to CASSHTGGDYEQFF.

V is TRBV6-5 and J is TRBJ2-7; D gene ambiguous. Germline V gene lookup returns CDR1 MNHEY and CDR2 SVGAGI. V shed 3 bases and J shed 3 bases, with 9 bases lying between them. The CDR3 loop spans 13 amino acids. As DNA, the CDR3 is TGTGCCAGCAGTTATAGTACAGACTACGAGCAGTACTTC. This encodes CASSYSTDYEQYF.

V usage is TRBV9 and J usage is TRBJ2-5; D is undetermined. This CDR3 has 14 residues. V was trimmed by 0 bases and J by 4 bases, leaving 10 bases between them. CDR1 is SGDLS and CDR2 is YYNGEE in the germline V gene. CDR3 in amino acids: CASSVGSLGETQYF. Here the CDR3 DNA reads TGTGCCAGCAGCGTAGGGAGCCTAGGAGAGACCCAGTACTTC.

In its sample, this clonotype was seen a few times. J is TRBJ1-5 and V is TRBV20-1; 7 nucleotides match TRBD1. Germline CDR1 is DFQATT and CDR2 is SNEGSKA (reference sequence). The CDR3 runs 14 residues. J lost 3 bases, V lost 5 bases, and 7 bases had no gene match. CDR3 amino acids: CSAGDSSPNQPQHF. The CDR3 region has the DNA TGCAGTGCTGGGGACAGTTCTCCCAATCAGCCCCAGCATTTT.

This chain joins TRBV4-1 and TRBJ2-5, with D unclear. The germline gives CDR1 MGHRA, CDR2 YSYEKL. Trimming cost V 2 bases and J 4 bases, with 14 bases left between them. The CDR3 consists of 15 residues. The DNA of the CDR3 is TGCGCCAGCAGCCAATATCAGCGCGTGGGAGAGACCCAGTACTTC. It encodes CASSQYQRVGETQYF.

The chain uses TRBV3-1 and TRBJ2-3, with D perhaps matching TRBD1 (6 bases). CDR1 is LGHDT and CDR2 is YNNKEL in the germline V gene (reference sequence). The V and J ends lost 4 bases and 2 bases respectively, with 13 bases between them. This CDR3 has 15 amino acids. DNA for the CDR3: TGTGCCAGCAGCCTCAGCCCAGGGGACACAGATACGCAGTATTTT. It yields the protein CASSLSPGDTDTQYF.

This clonotype has ten or more counts. V is TRBV12-3 or TRBV12-4 and J is TRBJ2-1; D is uncertain. The CDR3 consists of 11 residues. Trimming shortened V by 2 bases and J by 6 bases, and 2 bases separated the two germline ends. CDR3 DNA: TGTGCCAGCAGTTTAATCAATGAGCAGTTCTTC. This encodes CASSLINEQFF.

J is TRBJ2-7 and V is TRBV20-1; D is possibly TRBD1 (5 bases). CDR3 length: 12 residues. Germline V gene sequence: CDR1 DFQATT, CDR2 SNEGSKA (reference sequence). V lost 0 bases and J 4 bases, leaving 7 bases between the germline ends. The CDR3 spells CSARDRQYEQYF. CDR3 coding DNA: TGCAGTGCTAGAGATCGACAGTACGAGCAGTACTTC.

This clonotype was counted a few times. The rearrangement joins TRBV5-1 to TRBJ2-5, with 9 bases fitting TRBD1. From germline, CDR1 is SGHRS and CDR2 YFSETQ. The CDR3 spans 14 residues. V was clipped by 9 bases and J by 2 bases; unmatched bases: 8. As DNA, the CDR3 is TGCGCCACCAACAGGGGACAGGGACAAGAGACCCAGTACTTC. Amino acid sequence: CATNRGQGQETQYF.